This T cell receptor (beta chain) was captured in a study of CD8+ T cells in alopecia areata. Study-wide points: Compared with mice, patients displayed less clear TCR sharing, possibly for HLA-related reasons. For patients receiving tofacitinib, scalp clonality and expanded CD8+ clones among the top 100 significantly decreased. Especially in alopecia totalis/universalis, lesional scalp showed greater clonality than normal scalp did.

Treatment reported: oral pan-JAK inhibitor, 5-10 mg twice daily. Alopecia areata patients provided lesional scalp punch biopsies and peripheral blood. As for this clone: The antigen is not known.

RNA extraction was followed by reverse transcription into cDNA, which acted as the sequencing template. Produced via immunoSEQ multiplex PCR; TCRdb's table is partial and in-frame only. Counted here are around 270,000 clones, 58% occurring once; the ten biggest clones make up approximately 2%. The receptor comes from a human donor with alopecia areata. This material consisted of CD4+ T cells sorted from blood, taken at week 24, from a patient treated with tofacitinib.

CDR3 coding DNA: TGTGCCTGGAGTGTTAAAGTATCGGATCCCCCAGATACGCAGTATTTT. Translating it yields CAWSVKVSDPPDTQYF. V gene TRBV30 combines with J gene TRBJ2-3; the D is unclear. The germline V gene has CDR1 GTSNPN and CDR2 SVGIG (reference sequence). The CDR3 sequence is 16 residues long. The germline V and J ends were trimmed by 0 bases and 4 bases, with 17 bases remaining between them. The entire variable domain, with the rest obtained from reference TRBV30 and TRBJ2-3, is as follows: SQTIHQWPATLVQPVGSPLSLECTVEGTSNPNLYWYRQAAGRGLQLLFYSVGIGQISSEVPQNLSASRPQDRQFILSSKKLLLSDSGFYLCAWSVKVSDPPDTQYFGPGTRLTVL.